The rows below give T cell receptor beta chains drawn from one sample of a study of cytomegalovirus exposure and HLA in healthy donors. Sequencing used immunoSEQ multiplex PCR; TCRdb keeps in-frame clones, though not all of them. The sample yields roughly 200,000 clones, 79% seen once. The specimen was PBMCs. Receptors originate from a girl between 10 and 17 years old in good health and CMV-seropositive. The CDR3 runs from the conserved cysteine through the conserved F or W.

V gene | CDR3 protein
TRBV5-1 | CASSLIGRTTDTQYF
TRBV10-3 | CAISESARGNTGELFF
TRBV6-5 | CASSSFWGGTEAFF
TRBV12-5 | CASGHLRGNNSPLHF
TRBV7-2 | CASSSQGAGELFF
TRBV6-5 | CASSYLGRVNTEAFF
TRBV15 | CATSRTIGAGGTEAFF
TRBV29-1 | CSVDGQGATYEQYF
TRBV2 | CASTRDTTYEQYF
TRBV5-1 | CASSQESNSRTQYF
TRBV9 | CASSAGESSYNEQFF
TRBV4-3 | CASSHDRGNEKLLF
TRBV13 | CASSQGGPGQGGQETQYF
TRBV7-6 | CASSLESSSSYNEQFF
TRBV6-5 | CASSNRDYGYTF
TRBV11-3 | CASSREYLSSYEQYF
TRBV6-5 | CASSYKFSSGNQPQHF
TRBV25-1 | CASSEPGRDYGYTF
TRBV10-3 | CAISKTGGVDGYTF
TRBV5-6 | CASSWGFRGQHTEAFF
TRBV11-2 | CASSARDSVFSYNSPLHF
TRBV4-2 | CASSQAPQGGSETQYF
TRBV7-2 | CASSADSASSYNEQFF
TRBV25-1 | CASSETGGAQHF
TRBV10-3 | CAISDGSGEKLFF
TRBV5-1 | CASSLVRGQEQYF
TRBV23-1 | CASSPNPRQGSHSPLHF
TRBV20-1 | CSGQRGETQYF
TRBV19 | CASNFNDCYTQYF